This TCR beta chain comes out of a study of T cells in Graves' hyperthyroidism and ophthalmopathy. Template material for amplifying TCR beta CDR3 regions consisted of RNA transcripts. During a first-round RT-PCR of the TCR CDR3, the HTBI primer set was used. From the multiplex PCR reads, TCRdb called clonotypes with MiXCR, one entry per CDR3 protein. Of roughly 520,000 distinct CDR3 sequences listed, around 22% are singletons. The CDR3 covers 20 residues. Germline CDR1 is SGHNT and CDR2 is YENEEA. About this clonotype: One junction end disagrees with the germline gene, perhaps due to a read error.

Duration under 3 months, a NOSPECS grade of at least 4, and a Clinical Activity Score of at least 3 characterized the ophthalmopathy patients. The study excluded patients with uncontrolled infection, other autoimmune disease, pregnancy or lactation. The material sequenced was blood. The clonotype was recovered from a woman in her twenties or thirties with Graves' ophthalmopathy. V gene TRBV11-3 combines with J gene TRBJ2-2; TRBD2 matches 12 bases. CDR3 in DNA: TGTGCCAGCAGCTTAGGGGACAGGAGGACTAGCGGGGTATTCACCGGGGATCTGTTTTTT. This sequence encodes CASSLGDRRTSGVFTGDLFF. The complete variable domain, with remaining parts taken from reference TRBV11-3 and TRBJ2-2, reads EAGVVQSPRYKIIEKKQPVAFWCNPISGHNTLYWYLQNLGQGPELLIRYENEEAVDDSQLPKDRFSAERLKGVDSTLKIQPAELGDSAVYLCASSLGDRRTSGVFTGDLFFGEGSRLTVL.